Given below is one T cell receptor beta chain in context. This receptor's antigen is unknown. Base qualities are not at hand, and no much larger clone is one base apart. Collaborating institutions collected whole blood in K2EDTA tubes following their own protocols. For TCRbeta analysis, collaborators shipped samples as frozen whole blood, isolated PBMCs, or DNA extracted from either of those sample types. The data were taken from a study of blood T cell repertoires in COVID-19 (dated by TCRdb to 2019 to 2021). General notes on the study: Samples from collaborators originated in the United States, Italy and Spain and spanned both the acute and convalescent phases of COVID-19. Deeply sampled blood TCRbeta repertoires from subjects exposed to, actively infected with, or recovered from COVID-19 were included in the dataset. The samples were drawn from the first 160 participants of the ongoing ImmuneRACE study and from 950 to 1,500 subjects provided by 6 global collaborators. The repertoires were made available in a free public database intended to serve as a resource for research on the immune response to SARS-CoV-2. Where available, HLA class I and class II types were obtained from metadata supplied by the sample provider rather than from assay-based typing. A de-identified subject ID, COVID-19 status, age in years and sex were almost always included in the sample metadata. The material from the prospective study consisted of cDNA or gDNA derived from T cells, B-cell-depleted T cells, or PBMCs. What the authors observed across the whole study: How much clinical and demographic metadata was included differed by source and by participant, and the metadata was provided uncurated.

The immunoSEQ Assay, a bias-controlled multiplex PCR, was used to amplify TCRbeta CDR3 regions from genomic DNA. The paper's processing steps were these. Within the assay, amplification of reference gene primers was used to estimate how many nucleated cells each sample contained. To quantify the absolute abundance of each unique TCRbeta CDR3 rearrangement, sequence reads were collapsed and filtered. For each sample, productive Simpson clonality was calculated by taking the square root of Simpson's diversity index across productive rearrangements. The clones in this table, taken by TCRdb from immuneACCESS, are in-frame only. Not every clone is retained; where verified, under half of the shortfall comes from an unresolved V gene, and the cause of the rest is unknown. The D gene and trimming were derived from the DNA, and the V and J assignments and clone size from that table. Recorded for this sample are 130,000 to 150,000 clones; 85% to 90% of them occurred a single time. The top ten clones comprise about 2% of the sample.

CDR1 and CDR2, looked up from the germline V gene, are MDHEN and SYDVKM. Trimming accounts for 7 bases at V and 3 bases at J, while the number of junction bases matched to no gene is 9. Inclusive of the bounding cysteine and phenylalanine, the CDR3 is 16 residues long. CDR3 DNA only is kept here, 48 bases in frame from base 1. The TCR sequence derives from a human donor in a cohort sampled during active COVID-19. The receptor chain draws on TRBV28 and TRBJ2-2, and 9 junction bases match TRBD1. The sequenced sample consisted of peripheral blood. The nucleotide sequence is TGTGCCAGCACCCTGCAGGACAGGGGAGACACCGGGGAGCTGTTTTTT. This yields the protein CASTLQDRGDTGELFF.